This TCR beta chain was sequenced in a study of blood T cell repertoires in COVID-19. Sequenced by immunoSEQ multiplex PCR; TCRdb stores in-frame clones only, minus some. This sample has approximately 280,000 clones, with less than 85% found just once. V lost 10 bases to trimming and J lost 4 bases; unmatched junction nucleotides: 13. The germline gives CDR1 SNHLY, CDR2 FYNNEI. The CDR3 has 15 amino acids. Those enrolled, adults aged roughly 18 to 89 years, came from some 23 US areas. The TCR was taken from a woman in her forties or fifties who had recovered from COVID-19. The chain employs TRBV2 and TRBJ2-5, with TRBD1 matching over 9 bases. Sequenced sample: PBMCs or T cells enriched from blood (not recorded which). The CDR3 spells CATVPQNRGRETQYF. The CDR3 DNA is TGTGCCACGGTCCCCCAGAACAGGGGGCGAGAGACCCAGTACTTC.